The clone carrying this T cell receptor (beta chain) was seen a handful of times. Its antigen is not identified. The CDR3 covers 16 residues. The germline gives CDR1 SGDLS, CDR2 YYNGEE. V lost 4 bases, J lost 2 bases, and 16 bases lay in between. This sample was taken from a study of identical twins. Study-level points and caveats: A cross-sectional statistical analysis, not follow-up of the same donors, supported the conclusions.

In TCRdb, the 5' RACE reads were re-called with MiXCR into one record per CDR3 protein. The table lists roughly 480,000 distinct CDR3 sequences, 24% of them singletons, with approximately 2.9% in the top ten. In every case, the donor was a healthy Caucasian. A further study also used this sample, focusing on T cells expressing NK-cell markers. That source reports: The TCR beta repertoires were obtained from sorted CD3+CD56+NKG2C+, CD3+CD56+NKG2C- and CD3+CD56-NKG2C+ T cells. For several experiments, T cell sorting was restricted to the alpha-beta TCR population by means of an anti-gamma-delta TCR antibody.

The receptor's source is a woman between 18 and 29 years old in good health. The chain combines TRBV9 with TRBJ2-1; tentatively, D is TRBD2 (6 bases). Sequenced: CD4+ T cells sorted from blood. CDR3 in amino acids: CASSPQEGRTYNEQFF. DNA of the CDR3: TGTGCCAGCAGCCCTCAGGAGGGGCGGACCTACAATGAGCAGTTCTTC.